The 21 T cell receptor beta chains presented below share a single source sample, sequenced in a study of vaccination effects on CD4 cells after COVID-19. Using viral peptide pools, the ViraFEST assay grew out antigen-specific CD4+ T cells prior to sequencing. The culture ran for 10 to 11 days, and then CD4+ T cells were isolated. Profiling relied on immunoSEQ multiplex PCR, and the TCRdb table lists in-frame clones only, not all of them. The sample lists about 54,000 clones, 80% to 85% seen once, with about 2.4% in the top ten. What these receptors recognize is not known. Sequences were derived from CD4+ T cells from PBMCs cultured with HCoV-229E spike peptides, sampled before COVID-19 vaccination. Every receptor here comes from a human donor who received a COVID-19 vaccine.

This rearrangement joins TRBV19 to TRBJ2-5; D uncertain. CDR1 is LNHDA and CDR2 is SQIVND in the germline V gene (reference sequence). The CDR3 has 15 amino acids. Trimming pared 1 base from V and 2 bases from J, leaving 11 bases between. The CDR3, as DNA: TGTGCCAGTAGTATAGGCGTGGGAACTCAAGAGACCCAGTACTTC. Translating it yields CASSIGVGTQETQYF.

The chain employs TRBV24-1 and TRBJ1-2; D is uncertain. The CDR3 covers 13 residues. Germline CDR1 KGHDR, CDR2 SFDVKD. The ends were cut back, 3 bases at V and 7 bases at J, with 11 bases in the middle. The CDR3 reads CATSDEREFGYTF. DNA of the CDR3: TGTGCCACCAGTGATGAAAGGGAGTTTGGCTACACCTTC.

V is TRBV4-1 and J is TRBJ1-4; no reliable D call. The CDR3 consists of 16 residues. V was pared by 7 bases and J by 0 bases, with 15 bases between. Germline V gives CDR1 MGHRA, CDR2 YSYEKL. CDR3 coding DNA: TGCGCCAGCACGTTCAGTTACGTTGCAACTAATGAAAAACTGTTTTTT. It codes for CASTFSYVATNEKLFF.

The chain has TRBV5-4 and TRBJ2-7; D is perhaps TRBD2 (5 bases). CDR1 and CDR2 from the germline V gene are SGHNT and YYREEE (reference sequence). The CDR3 has 14 residues. The germline V and J ends were trimmed by 0 bases and 6 bases, with 13 bases remaining between them. Here the CDR3 reads CASSLDRSGGEQYV. The DNA of the CDR3 is TGTGCCAGCAGCTTGGACCGGTCTGGAGGCGAGCAGTACGTC.

This clone was picked up one time. This chain joins TRBV5-1 and TRBJ2-3; TRBD1 matches 7 bases. In germline, CDR1 is SGHRS, CDR2 YFSETQ. V shed 2 bases, J shed 4 bases, and the junction held 1 base outside the gene matches. There are 13 residues in the CDR3. Here the CDR3 DNA reads TGCGCCAGCAGCTTACAGGGGTCAGATACGCAGTATTTT. Its protein product is CASSLQGSDTQYF.

CDR3 residues: CATSAGQFYEQYV. For the CDR3, the DNA is TGTGCCACCTCGGCGGGACAGTTCTACGAGCAGTACGTC. The chain recombines TRBV6-5 with TRBJ2-7; D is perhaps TRBD1 (7 bases). The CDR3 spans 13 residues. V was cut by 10 bases and J by 3 bases, with 16 bases left in between. Germline CDR1 MNHEY, CDR2 SVGAGI.

The CDR3 spells CASSYSKGISKNIQYF. CDR3 in DNA: TGTGCCAGCAGTTACTCGAAAGGGATTTCCAAAAACATTCAGTACTTC. The chain has TRBV6-2 or TRBV6-3 and TRBJ2-4; D is ambiguous. V was pared by 0 bases and J by 2 bases, with 11 bases between. The V gene's germline CDR1 is MNHEY and CDR2 SVGEGT. The CDR3 runs 16 residues.

This clone was counted a single time. The genes are TRBV19 and TRBJ2-2; possible D gene TRBD1, 6 bases. V lost 3 bases and J lost 6, with 14 bases in between. The CDR3 consists of 15 residues. Per germline, CDR1 LNHDA and CDR2 SQIVND (reference sequence). CDR3 bases: TGTGCCAGTAGTATGGGACAACCGGAGCCCGGGGAGCTGTTTTTT. Translation gives CASSMGQPEPGELFF.

This clone occurred a few times. The chain employs TRBV14 and TRBJ1-2; D uncertain. This CDR3 contains 13 residues. Germline V gives CDR1 SGHDN, CDR2 FVKESK. Trimming removed 0 bases at V and 1 base at J, with 3 bases between. The CDR3 spells CASSQDLNYGYTF. In DNA form, the CDR3 reads TGTGCCAGCAGCCAAGATCTTAACTATGGCTACACCTTC.

The count of this clone is one. The V gene is TRBV2, the J gene TRBJ1-1; no firm D call. The V and J ends lost 6 bases and 0 bases respectively, with 14 bases between them. The CDR3 length is 15 residues. CDR1 is SNHLY, CDR2 FYNNEI, per germline. CDR3 sequence: CASSQRTDLNTEAFF. DNA for the CDR3: TGTGCCAGCAGCCAAAGGACGGACTTGAACACTGAAGCTTTCTTT.

This rearrangement joins TRBV9 to TRBJ1-5; D is ambiguous. Germline values: CDR1 SGDLS, CDR2 YYNGEE. V was pared by 0 bases and J by 3 bases, with 4 bases between. The CDR3 is 13 residues long. The CDR3, as DNA: TGTGCCAGCAGCGTAGACCACAATCAGCCCCAGCATTTT. Protein sequence: CASSVDHNQPQHF.

The V call is TRBV7-9, the J call TRBJ1-1; 10 bases agree with TRBD1. The CDR3 has 16 residues. In germline, CDR1 is SEHNR, CDR2 FQNEAQ (reference sequence). With 1 base clipped from V and 4 bases from J, the junction kept 6 bases outside the gene matches. The CDR3 loop is CASSLDRGTGVTEAFF. In DNA, the CDR3 is TGTGCCAGCAGCTTAGATAGGGGGACAGGGGTCACTGAAGCTTTCTTT.

The V gene is TRBV10-3, the J gene TRBJ1-2; TRBD1 agrees at 11 bases. The CDR3 consists of 15 residues. Trimming took 6 bases from V and 3 from J; bases not matched to a gene: 6. Germline CDR1 reads ENHRY; CDR2 reads SYGVKD. CDR3 region: CAIRPGQGADYGYTF. DNA of the CDR3: TGTGCCATCAGGCCCGGACAGGGGGCTGACTATGGCTACACCTTC.

This clone showed up just a few times. J is TRBJ1-3 and V is TRBV24-1; TRBD1 matches at 7 bases. This CDR3 has 15 residues. The V gene's germline CDR1 is KGHDR and CDR2 SFDVKD. J was trimmed by 4 bases and V by 7 bases; bases with no gene match: 9. The CDR3 bases are TGTGCCACCAGCCCCACGACAGGGTCCGGAAACACCATATATTTT. This encodes CATSPTTGSGNTIYF.

This clone has just one count. This rearrangement joins TRBV6-2 or TRBV6-3 to TRBJ1-2; D is unclear. Looked up from germline, CDR1 is MNHEY and CDR2 is SVGEGT. V was pared by 4 bases and J by 7 bases, with 13 bases between. This CDR3 comprises 13 residues. The CDR3 region has the DNA TGTGCCAGCAGTTTTAATGCGGTTCTTGGCTACACCTTC. Translating gives CASSFNAVLGYTF.

The chain uses TRBV11-2 and TRBJ1-5; D unclear. The CDR3 is made up of 13 amino acids. Germline V CDR1 and CDR2: SGHAT, FQNNGV. V was clipped by 1 base and J by 1 base, with 2 bases between them. The CDR3 DNA reads TGTGCCAGCAGCTTAGGGAGCAATCAGCCCCAGCATTTT. Its translation: CASSLGSNQPQHF.

This chain uses TRBV28 with TRBJ1-5; 8 nucleotides line up with TRBD1. V lost 9 bases, J lost 4 bases, and 11 bases stayed unmatched. The CDR3 runs to 15 residues. From germline, CDR1 is MDHEN and CDR2 SYDVKM. The CDR3 region has the DNA TGTGCCAGTTCCGCGCAGGGGGCTCCTAATCAGCCCCAGCATTTT. It translates to CASSAQGAPNQPQHF.

This chain connects TRBV6-5 to TRBJ1-1, with D possibly being TRBD1 (5 bases). The length of the CDR3 is 14 residues. Per germline, CDR1 MNHEY and CDR2 SVGAGI. Between the trimmed V and J ends, which lost 7 bases and 5 bases, there was a span of 17 bases. The CDR3 DNA reads as TGTGCCAGCAAAAATGGCAGGGCGCGGACTGAAGCTTTCTTT. This encodes CASKNGRARTEAFF.

In its sample, this clone was seen a few times. This specimen includes other DNA sequences encoding the same CDR3. The chain links TRBV18 to TRBJ1-1; D is ambiguous. The CDR3 contains 14 residues. Trimming took off 1 base at V and 2 bases at J, with 8 bases between the two ends. CDR1 KGHSH and CDR2 LQKENI come from the germline V gene. The CDR3 bases are TGTGCCAGCTCACCACAGGGTTCTAACACTGAAGCTTTCTTT. Residues: CASSPQGSNTEAFF.

This clone was observed once. This chain links TRBV4-2 with TRBJ1-3, with TRBD1 as a possible D gene (6 bases). The length of the CDR3 is 15 residues. Germline V lookup: CDR1 LGHNA, CDR2 YNFKEQ. V lost 4 bases, J lost 0 bases, and 10 bases lay in between. CDR3 protein: CASSRWTASGNTIYF. CDR3 coding DNA: TGTGCCAGCAGCCGGTGGACAGCCTCTGGAAACACCATATATTTT.

The CDR3 loop is CASSQVQGIETQYF. For the CDR3, the DNA is TGCGCCAGCAGCCAAGTGCAAGGGATCGAGACCCAGTACTTC. The chain recombines TRBV4-1 with TRBJ2-5; no firm D call. The CDR3 extends over 14 amino acids. Trimming took off 1 base at V and 5 bases at J, with 11 bases between the two ends. Germline V CDR1 and CDR2: MGHRA, YSYEKL.